This entry is about one TCR beta chain. What it binds is not known. This specimen comes from a study of early T cells in non-severe SARS-CoV-2 infection. On the study more broadly: Sequencing of unsorted whole blood was done on bulk RNA, leaving chains unpaired. Notes on the study in general: Sequences matched to VDJdb favored anti-spike CD8 responses, while private and CD4 specificities were missed.

Individual cDNA molecules received unique molecular identifiers. One entry per CDR3 protein, called by TCRdb with MiXCR from the 5' RACE reads. The sample consists of 85,000 to 120,000 distinct CDR3 sequences, about an eighth of them appearing once. Germline CDR1 is SGHTA and CDR2 is FQGNSA. Trimming removed 6 bases at V and 6 bases at J, with 15 bases between. The CDR3 consists of 13 residues. The sequenced sample was whole blood. This chain joins TRBV7-2 and TRBJ2-7; tentative D call: TRBD1 (6 bases). The sequence was collected from an adult who was a healthcare worker with PCR-confirmed SARS-CoV-2 infection or an uninfected control (not recorded which). The CDR3 loop reads CASRKPDSIEQYF. CDR3 DNA sequence: TGTGCCAGCAGAAAACCGGACAGTATCGAGCAGTACTTC.